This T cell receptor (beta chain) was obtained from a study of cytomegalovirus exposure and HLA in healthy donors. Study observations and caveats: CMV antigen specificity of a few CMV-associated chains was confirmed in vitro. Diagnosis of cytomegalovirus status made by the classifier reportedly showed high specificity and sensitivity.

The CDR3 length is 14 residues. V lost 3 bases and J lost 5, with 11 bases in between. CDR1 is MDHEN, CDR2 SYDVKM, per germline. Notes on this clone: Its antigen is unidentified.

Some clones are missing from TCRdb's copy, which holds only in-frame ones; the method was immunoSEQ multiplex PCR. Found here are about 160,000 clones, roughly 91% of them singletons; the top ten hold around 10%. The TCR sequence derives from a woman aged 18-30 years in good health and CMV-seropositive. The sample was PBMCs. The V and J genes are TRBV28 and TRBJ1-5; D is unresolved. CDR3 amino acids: CASSFGIGDQPQHF. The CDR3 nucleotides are TGTGCCAGCAGTTTCGGAATAGGAGATCAGCCCCAGCATTTT.